This T cell receptor beta chain was obtained from a study of cytomegalovirus exposure and HLA in healthy donors. Study results and caveats: One variant, a missense change in DCLRE1C, was linked in a later analysis to TCR beta V- and J-gene trimming.

Germline-derived CDR1 and CDR2 are LNHDA and SQIVND (reference sequence). Trimming took off 3 bases at V and 1 base at J, with 18 bases between the two ends. The CDR3 loop spans 17 amino acids. About this clone itself: Its antigen remains unidentified.

The PCR made use of 60 Vbeta and 13 Jbeta primers. Sequenced by immunoSEQ multiplex PCR; TCRdb stores in-frame clones only, minus some. The table records around 150,000 clones, over 80% of them present only once. V usage is TRBV19 and J usage is TRBJ1-1; D possibly corresponds to TRBD1 (5 bases). The sequence was obtained from a woman aged 18-29 years in good health and CMV-seronegative. Specimen: PBMCs. The CDR3 sequence: CASSMIGRGIANTEAFF. In DNA, the CDR3 is TGTGCCAGTAGTATGATAGGTAGGGGTATTGCGAACACTGAAGCTTTCTTT.